A selection of T cell receptor beta chains follows, all from one sample in a study of T cell repertoires in cytomegalovirus infection. TCRdb redid the calling of the reads with MiXCR, one entry per CDR3 protein. The data hold approximately 600,000 distinct CDR3 sequences, with about 40% observed a single time. Antigens of these TCRs are unknown. Sequenced here: cultured PBMCs, sampled from culture after CMV antigen stimulation. The source of these receptors is a human donor in good health (CMV status not recorded). Some clones in this sample may be carry-over from other donors' samples. Both conserved end residues are part of each CDR3. Each record gives: D gene, clone size, V gene, J gene, CDR3 DNA, CDR3 protein. A D gene is named only where the DNA matches it firmly. Not every row has a clone size; where given, it reads once, few, many or a size class.

d_call: NA
clone_size: NA
v_call: TRBV6-5
j_call: TRBJ1-4
cdr3_nt: TGTGCCAGCAGTTCTCGGGCACGGGGAGAAAAACTGTTTTTT
cdr3_aa: CASSSRARGEKLFF

d_call: NA
clone_size: few
v_call: TRBV7-2
j_call: TRBJ1-2
cdr3_nt: TGTGCCAGCAGCACCCAGGGAGGCGGCGGGGCCGGGGTCTATGGCTACACCTTC
cdr3_aa: CASSTQGGGGAGVYGYTF

d_call: NA
clone_size: NA
v_call: TRBV6-6
j_call: TRBJ1-3
cdr3_nt: TGTGCCAGCAGTTACTCATTCGGTGGAGCGGGCCGCTCTGGAAACACCATATATTTT
cdr3_aa: CASSYSFGGAGRSGNTIYF

d_call: NA
clone_size: NA
v_call: TRBV7-2
j_call: TRBJ2-3
cdr3_nt: TGTGCCAGCAGTTCCATGGGTACGCAGTATTTT
cdr3_aa: CASSSMGTQYF

d_call: NA
clone_size: NA
v_call: TRBV6-5
j_call: TRBJ2-2
cdr3_nt: TGTGCCAGCAGTTACGGGTCATACACCGGGGAGCTGTTTTTT
cdr3_aa: CASSYGSYTGELFF

d_call: NA
clone_size: few
v_call: TRBV5-1
j_call: TRBJ2-7
cdr3_nt: TGCGCCAGCAGCTTGGTCGATAGCGGCTACGAGCAGTACTTC
cdr3_aa: CASSLVDSGYEQYF

d_call: NA
clone_size: NA
v_call: TRBV6-4
j_call: TRBJ1-6
cdr3_nt: TGTGCCAGCAGTGACCAGGGTTGGGATTTCGGCTCCTATAATTCACCCCTCCACTTT
cdr3_aa: CASSDQGWDFGSYNSPLHF

d_call: TRBD1
clone_size: NA
v_call: TRBV20-1
j_call: TRBJ1-6
cdr3_nt: TGCAGTGCAGAAGGCGCCAGGGGGCCTTCACCCCTCCACTTT
cdr3_aa: CSAEGARGPSPLHF

d_call: NA
clone_size: NA
v_call: TRBV6-6
j_call: TRBJ2-1
cdr3_nt: TGTGCCAGCAGTTACGTGGGGGGCAATGAGCAGTTCTTC
cdr3_aa: CASSYVGGNEQFF

d_call: TRBD1
clone_size: few
v_call: TRBV28
j_call: TRBJ1-5
cdr3_nt: TGTGCCAGCAGCCGACCCACAGGGGGCTGGAGCAATCAGCCCCAGCATTTT
cdr3_aa: CASSRPTGGWSNQPQHF

d_call: TRBD2
clone_size: once
v_call: TRBV6-8
j_call: TRBJ2-3
cdr3_nt: TGTGCCAGCAGTTACCTTAGCGGGGGAAGCACAGATACGCAGTATTTT
cdr3_aa: CASSYLSGGSTDTQYF

d_call: TRBD1
clone_size: NA
v_call: TRBV7-1
j_call: TRBJ1-1
cdr3_nt: TGTGCCAGCAGCCCCGGACAGGGGGCTTTGAACACTGAAGCTTTCTTT
cdr3_aa: CASSPGQGALNTEAFF

d_call: NA
clone_size: NA
v_call: TRBV7-8
j_call: TRBJ1-6
cdr3_nt: TGTGCCAGCAGCTTAGTGGCACCGAGCTCCTATAATTCACCCCTCCACTTT
cdr3_aa: CASSLVAPSSYNSPLHF

d_call: TRBD2
clone_size: NA
v_call: TRBV7-2
j_call: TRBJ2-5
cdr3_nt: TGTGCCAGCAGCTCACTAGCGGGATTAGAGACCCAGTACTTC
cdr3_aa: CASSSLAGLETQYF

d_call: TRBD1
clone_size: NA
v_call: TRBV27
j_call: TRBJ1-1
cdr3_nt: TGTGCCAGTAAGGACAGGGGATGGGCTTTCTTT
cdr3_aa: CASKDRGWAFF

d_call: NA
clone_size: few
v_call: TRBV6-1
j_call: TRBJ1-6
cdr3_nt: TGTGCCAGCAGGCCTCCGGGACAACGTTTAGGGACCCTCCACTTT
cdr3_aa: CASRPPGQRLGTLHF

d_call: TRBD1
clone_size: once
v_call: TRBV25-1
j_call: TRBJ1-1
cdr3_nt: TGTGCCAGCAGCGTGACAGGGGTTGCTGAAGCTTTCTTT
cdr3_aa: CASSVTGVAEAFF

d_call: NA
clone_size: once
v_call: TRBV5-1
j_call: TRBJ1-6
cdr3_nt: TGCGCCAGCAGCGATGGGACGGCACCCGATTCACCCCTCCACTTT
cdr3_aa: CASSDGTAPDSPLHF

d_call: TRBD1
clone_size: NA
v_call: TRBV18
j_call: TRBJ2-4
cdr3_nt: TGTGCCAGCTCACGACTACAGGGGGGTGTGGACATTCAGTACTTC
cdr3_aa: CASSRLQGGVDIQYF

d_call: TRBD2
clone_size: NA
v_call: TRBV2
j_call: TRBJ2-7
cdr3_nt: TGTGCCAGCATTAGCGGGGGGGCCGCCTCCTACGAGCAGTACTTC
cdr3_aa: CASISGGAASYEQYF

d_call: TRBD2
clone_size: many
v_call: TRBV7-2
j_call: TRBJ2-7
cdr3_nt: TGTGCCAGCAGCTTAGCGAGGTGGAGCGGGAGAGTGGAGGGGGACGAGCAGTACTTC
cdr3_aa: CASSLARWSGRVEGDEQYF

d_call: NA
clone_size: NA
v_call: TRBV6-2/TRBV6-3
j_call: TRBJ2-1
cdr3_nt: TGTGCCAGCAGCCGGGACAACCATAATGAGCAGTTCTTC
cdr3_aa: CASSRDNHNEQFF

d_call: NA
clone_size: few
v_call: TRBV12-3/TRBV12-4
j_call: TRBJ2-2
cdr3_nt: TGTGCCAGCAGACCTTTCGGGTACAGCGGGTCCGGGGAGCTGTTTTTT
cdr3_aa: CASRPFGYSGSGELFF

d_call: TRBD1
clone_size: NA
v_call: TRBV12-3/TRBV12-4
j_call: TRBJ1-5
cdr3_nt: TGTGCCAGCAGACTTGGACAGGGCTCTAATCAGCCCCAGCATTTT
cdr3_aa: CASRLGQGSNQPQHF

d_call: TRBD1
clone_size: NA
v_call: TRBV5-4
j_call: TRBJ2-4
cdr3_nt: TGTGCCAGCAGCTCACCGGGACAGGACAATCTAGCCAAAAACATTCAGTACTTC
cdr3_aa: CASSSPGQDNLAKNIQYF

d_call: NA
clone_size: NA
v_call: TRBV12-3/TRBV12-4
j_call: TRBJ1-1
cdr3_nt: TGTGCCAGCAGTCGAGGCGCGGCCGTCTACTCTGAAGCTTTCTTT
cdr3_aa: CASSRGAAVYSEAFF

d_call: NA
clone_size: few
v_call: TRBV19
j_call: TRBJ1-1
cdr3_nt: TGTGCCAGTAGTCAACAGGTGACGAACACTGAAGCTTTCTTT
cdr3_aa: CASSQQVTNTEAFF

d_call: TRBD1
clone_size: NA
v_call: TRBV12-3/TRBV12-4
j_call: TRBJ1-2
cdr3_nt: TGTGCCAGCAGTCTGACAGGGGGAAGAGATGGCTACACCTTC
cdr3_aa: CASSLTGGRDGYTF

d_call: NA
clone_size: NA
v_call: TRBV7-8
j_call: TRBJ2-2
cdr3_nt: TGTGCCAGCAGCTTTGGTCTCACCGGGGAGCTGTTTTTT
cdr3_aa: CASSFGLTGELFF

d_call: NA
clone_size: NA
v_call: TRBV3-1
j_call: TRBJ2-5
cdr3_nt: TGTGCCAGCAGCCAAGGGGGCGGATTTTACCAAGAGACCCAGTACTTC
cdr3_aa: CASSQGGGFYQETQYF

d_call: NA
clone_size: NA
v_call: TRBV18
j_call: TRBJ1-2
cdr3_nt: TGTGCCAGCTCACCTATGCCGAACGCTAACTATGGCTACACCTTC
cdr3_aa: CASSPMPNANYGYTF

d_call: NA
clone_size: many
v_call: TRBV7-2
j_call: TRBJ2-1
cdr3_nt: TGTGCCAGCAGCGTGGGGATCATCAATGAGCAGTTCTTC
cdr3_aa: CASSVGIINEQFF

d_call: TRBD1
clone_size: NA
v_call: TRBV10-3
j_call: TRBJ2-3
cdr3_nt: TGTGCCATCAGTGAACCCTACAGGGGGGCAACAGATACGCAGTATTTT
cdr3_aa: CAISEPYRGATDTQYF

d_call: TRBD1
clone_size: NA
v_call: TRBV19
j_call: TRBJ1-6
cdr3_nt: TGTGCCAGTAGTACTTCTATTGGGACAGGGAGAAGGACACCCCTCCACTTT
cdr3_aa: CASSTSIGTGRRTPLHF

d_call: NA
clone_size: NA
v_call: TRBV12-3/TRBV12-4
j_call: TRBJ1-1
cdr3_nt: TGTGCCAGCAGTTCCCGCGGGAGGAACACTGAAGCTTTCTTT
cdr3_aa: CASSSRGRNTEAFF

d_call: TRBD1
clone_size: few
v_call: TRBV20-1
j_call: TRBJ2-7
cdr3_nt: TGCAGTGCTCCAGGGGGTGCCAACTCCTACGAGCAGTACTTC
cdr3_aa: CSAPGGANSYEQYF

d_call: NA
clone_size: few
v_call: TRBV6-6
j_call: TRBJ2-1
cdr3_nt: TGTGCCAGCAGTTCCCCGGGGGCGCAGGGCCGACGGGAACAGTTCTTC
cdr3_aa: CASSSPGAQGRREQFF

d_call: NA
clone_size: NA
v_call: TRBV5-6
j_call: TRBJ2-1
cdr3_nt: TGTGCCAGCAGCCCGAGACCGGCACTGTACAATGAGCAGTTCTTC
cdr3_aa: CASSPRPALYNEQFF

d_call: TRBD1
clone_size: few
v_call: TRBV7-8
j_call: TRBJ2-7
cdr3_nt: TGTGCCAGCAGCTTTACCGGGGACAGAGTATACGAGCAGTACTTC
cdr3_aa: CASSFTGDRVYEQYF

d_call: TRBD1
clone_size: NA
v_call: TRBV20-1
j_call: TRBJ1-5
cdr3_nt: TGCAGTGCTAGAGAGACAGGGGCTGGGGGTCAGCCCCAGCATTTT
cdr3_aa: CSARETGAGGQPQHF

d_call: NA
clone_size: few
v_call: TRBV9
j_call: TRBJ1-4
cdr3_nt: TGTGCCAGCAGCCCGCAGGGCCCTGGGCTAAAAGATGAAAAACTGTTTTTT
cdr3_aa: CASSPQGPGLKDEKLFF

d_call: NA
clone_size: once
v_call: TRBV18
j_call: TRBJ2-5
cdr3_nt: TGTGCCAGCTCACTGCGACAGGTCCGAAAAGAGACCCAGTACTTC
cdr3_aa: CASSLRQVRKETQYF

d_call: NA
clone_size: NA
v_call: TRBV2
j_call: TRBJ1-4
cdr3_nt: TGTGCCAGCAGTGAAGGACCAAATAATGAAAAACTGTTTTTT
cdr3_aa: CASSEGPNNEKLFF

d_call: NA
clone_size: few
v_call: TRBV7-2
j_call: TRBJ2-1
cdr3_nt: TGTGCCAGCAGTTTGGGGGGGGCCTTCAATGAGCAGTTCTTC
cdr3_aa: CASSLGGAFNEQFF

d_call: NA
clone_size: few
v_call: TRBV7-2
j_call: TRBJ1-2
cdr3_nt: TGTGCCAGCAGCCTAGCTGGGGGGAATAACTATGGCTACACCTTC
cdr3_aa: CASSLAGGNNYGYTF

d_call: NA
clone_size: NA
v_call: TRBV28
j_call: TRBJ1-3
cdr3_nt: TGTGCCAGCAGCCTCATTTTATCCTCTGGAAACACCATATATTTT
cdr3_aa: CASSLILSSGNTIYF

d_call: NA
clone_size: few
v_call: TRBV7-2
j_call: TRBJ2-7
cdr3_nt: TGTGCCAGCAGCTTAAAATATATTTCCTACGAGCAGTACTTC
cdr3_aa: CASSLKYISYEQYF

d_call: NA
clone_size: few
v_call: TRBV6-5
j_call: TRBJ1-1
cdr3_nt: TGTGCCAGCAGGGGAGGGGGCACTGAAGCTTTCTTT
cdr3_aa: CASRGGGTEAFF

d_call: TRBD2
clone_size: NA
v_call: TRBV7-8
j_call: TRBJ2-7
cdr3_nt: TGTGCCAGCAGCCCCTGGGAGGGTGGCGGGGGGAACGAGCAGTACTTC
cdr3_aa: CASSPWEGGGGNEQYF

d_call: TRBD2
clone_size: few
v_call: TRBV7-2
j_call: TRBJ2-3
cdr3_nt: TGTGCCAGCAGCGCCGGGACTAGCGGACAAGATACGCAGTATTTT
cdr3_aa: CASSAGTSGQDTQYF

d_call: TRBD2
clone_size: NA
v_call: TRBV20-1
j_call: TRBJ2-3
cdr3_nt: TGCAGTGCTAGAGGCGGGACCAGCCCCGGGGGGACAGATACGCAGTATTTT
cdr3_aa: CSARGGTSPGGTDTQYF

d_call: TRBD2
clone_size: many
v_call: TRBV7-2
j_call: TRBJ2-7
cdr3_nt: TGTGCCAGCAGCCCCGAGGGACTAGCGATGGGGCAGTACTTC
cdr3_aa: CASSPEGLAMGQYF

d_call: TRBD1
clone_size: NA
v_call: TRBV25-1
j_call: TRBJ2-2
cdr3_nt: TGTGCCAGCAAGCCCGGGACAGGAAGTACCGGGGAGCTGTTTTTT
cdr3_aa: CASKPGTGSTGELFF

d_call: NA
clone_size: few
v_call: TRBV5-4
j_call: TRBJ2-7
cdr3_nt: TGTGCCAGCAGCTTGGCGGATACCTACGAGCAGTACTTC
cdr3_aa: CASSLADTYEQYF

d_call: NA
clone_size: few
v_call: TRBV7-2
j_call: TRBJ2-3
cdr3_nt: TGTGCCAGCAGCTTAGTAGGCGGGACTAGCACAGATACGCAGTATTTT
cdr3_aa: CASSLVGGTSTDTQYF

d_call: NA
clone_size: NA
v_call: TRBV12-3/TRBV12-4
j_call: TRBJ1-1
cdr3_nt: TGTGCCAGCAGTTCTCCCCTCATGAACACTGAAGCTTTCTTT
cdr3_aa: CASSSPLMNTEAFF

d_call: NA
clone_size: few
v_call: TRBV28
j_call: TRBJ2-1
cdr3_nt: TGTGCCAGCAGCTCAGGAAAGGGGTTCTCCTACAATGAGCAGTTCTTC
cdr3_aa: CASSSGKGFSYNEQFF

d_call: TRBD1
clone_size: NA
v_call: TRBV11-2
j_call: TRBJ1-2
cdr3_nt: TGTGCCAGCAGCCTCACCGCCGGGGACAGAAACTATGGCTACACCTTC
cdr3_aa: CASSLTAGDRNYGYTF

d_call: NA
clone_size: once
v_call: TRBV7-6
j_call: TRBJ1-1
cdr3_nt: TGTGCCAGCAGCCGTGCCCCGAACACTGAAGCTTTCTTT
cdr3_aa: CASSRAPNTEAFF

d_call: TRBD2
clone_size: NA
v_call: TRBV7-9
j_call: TRBJ2-5
cdr3_nt: TGTGCCAGCAGCTTAGTACTAGCGGGAGGGCGACAAGAGACCCAGTACTTC
cdr3_aa: CASSLVLAGGRQETQYF